This T cell receptor beta chain comes out of a study of vaccination effects on CD4 cells after COVID-19. The CDR3 totals 11 residues. CDR1 and CDR2 from the germline V gene are MDHEN and SYDVKM. V lost 10 bases to trimming and J lost 8 bases, with 14 bases between them. Produced via immunoSEQ multiplex PCR; TCRdb's table is partial and in-frame only. The sample records 35,000 to 50,000 clones, roughly two thirds being singletons. Using viral peptide pools, the ViraFEST assay grew out antigen-specific CD4+ T cells prior to sequencing. Subsequent to approximately 11 days of culture, CD4+ T cells were isolated. Previously uninfected by SARS-CoV-2, the vaccine recipients also showed negative nucleocapsid antibodies. As for this clone: The antigen is unknown.

Material: CD4+ T cells from PBMCs cultured with HCoV-OC43 spike peptides, obtained before COVID-19 vaccination. Subset defined: HCoV-OC43 spike overlapping peptide pool stimulation. This clonotype originated in a human donor who received a COVID-19 vaccine. The chain recombines TRBV28 with TRBJ1-2; D possibly corresponds to TRBD1 (5 bases). The DNA of the CDR3 is TGTGCCATCGAGCGGGACGTCGGCTACACCTTC. It yields the protein CAIERDVGYTF.